The 31 T cell receptor beta chains below come from one sample, sequenced in a study of T cells after yellow fever vaccination. TCRdb used MiXCR to reprocess the 5' RACE reads, holding one entry per CDR3 protein. The table shows 620,000 or so distinct CDR3 sequences, with about 12% occurring only once. Sequenced material: PBMCs, taken on the day of the yellow fever booster vaccination. These receptors all come from a man aged 30-40 years who received the YFV17D yellow fever vaccine.

This clonotype was counted a few times. J is TRBJ2-3 and V is TRBV20-1, with D perhaps TRBD1 or TRBD2 (7 bases each). Trimming took 3 bases from V and 1 from J, leaving 14 bases between them. The CDR3 sequence is 15 residues long. CDR1 and CDR2 from the germline V gene are DFQATT and SNEGSKA (reference sequence). The CDR3 protein is CSARSGGGGTDTQYF. The CDR3 DNA sequence: TGCAGTGCTAGGTCAGGGGGAGGGGGCACAGATACGCAGTATTTT.

This clonotype has more than one count but fewer than ten. The rearrangement links TRBV7-2 to TRBJ2-7; the D gene is possibly TRBD1 (6 bases). V gave up 2 bases and J gave up 6 bases, with 8 bases separating them. CDR3 size: 12 residues. Per the germline V gene, CDR1 is SGHTA and CDR2 is FQGNSA. CDR3 in amino acids: CASSLTGSEQYF. CDR3 coding DNA: TGTGCCAGCAGCTTAACAGGGAGCGAGCAGTACTTC.

This clonotype was detected only a few times. The chain uses TRBV21-1 and TRBJ2-7. TRBV21-1 is assigned pseudogene status. The CDR3 has 15 residues. The CDR3 DNA is TGTGCCAGCAGCAAAAAACCACGGGTATCCTACGAGCAGTACTTC. This encodes CASSKKPRVSYEQYF.

The V gene is TRBV15, the J gene TRBJ2-5, with TRBD1 matching 8 bases. The germline V gene encodes CDR1 LNHNV and CDR2 YYDKDF (reference sequence). Germline trimming cut 0 bases from V and 4 bases from J; bases unmatched to any gene: 4. The CDR3 is 15 amino acids. CDR3 in DNA: TGTGCCACCAGCAGAGACCGGACAGGGAGAGAGACCCAGTACTTC. Its translation is CATSRDRTGRETQYF.

The chain has TRBV27 and TRBJ1-6, with 8 bases fitting TRBD1. This CDR3 contains 15 residues. Losses at the gene ends were 10 bases for V and 6 bases for J; bases not matched to a gene: 11. Germline V gene lookup returns CDR1 MNHEY and CDR2 SMNVEV (reference sequence). The CDR3 sequence is CATTSRTGPNSPLHF. In nucleotides, the CDR3 is TGTGCCACCACCAGCCGGACAGGGCCTAATTCACCCCTCCACTTT.

This clonotype was seen a handful of times. The chain links TRBV5-1 to TRBJ2-7; D remains unclear. CDR1 and CDR2 from the germline V gene are SGHRS and YFSETQ. The length of the CDR3 is 9 residues. Trimming shortened V by 7 bases and J by 7 bases, and 6 bases separated the two germline ends. The CDR3 here is CASAVEQYF. CDR3 DNA sequence: TGCGCCAGCGCCGTAGAGCAGTACTTC. The full variable domain, with the rest looked up from reference TRBV5-1 and TRBJ2-7, is KAGVTQTPRYLIKTRGQQVTLSCSPISGHRSVSWYQQTPGQGLQFLFEYFSETQRNKGNFPGRFSGRQFSNSRSEMNVSTLELGDSALYLCASAVEQYFGPGTRLTVT.

This clonotype has only a few counts. This chain connects TRBV5-1 to TRBJ2-7, with 8 bases matching TRBD1. The V and J ends lost 4 bases and 4 bases, in that order; junction bases with no gene match: 10. Germline assignment: CDR1 SGHRS and CDR2 YFSETQ. The CDR3 spans 15 residues. In DNA, the CDR3 is TGCGCCAGCAGCCCCCGGGGCAGGGGGCGGTACGAGCAGTACTTC. Translating gives CASSPRGRGRYEQYF.

This clonotype was observed a handful of times. The rearrangement links TRBV14 to TRBJ2-1; D assignment may be TRBD1 or TRBD2 (6 bases each). CDR3 size: 17 residues. Germline CDR1 is SGHDN and CDR2 is FVKESK. Trimming stripped 4 bases from V and 0 bases from J, with 16 bases between. Written as DNA, the CDR3 is TGTGCCAGCAGCCCCAAACGGGGGCAGAGCTCCTACAATGAGCAGTTCTTC. Translation: CASSPKRGQSSYNEQFF. The full variable domain, rest sourced from reference TRBV14 and TRBJ2-1, is EAGVTQFPSHSVIEKGQTVTLRCDPISGHDNLYWYRRVMGKEIKFLLHFVKESKQDESGMPNNRFLAERTGGTYSTLKVQPAELEDSGVYFCASSPKRGQSSYNEQFFGPGTRLTVL.

The chain joins TRBV20-1 to TRBJ1-2, with 8 bases matching TRBD1. The germline CDR1 and CDR2 sequences are DFQATT and SNEGSKA (reference sequence). The V segment lost 1 base and the J segment 4 bases; nucleotides outside the gene matches: 8. This CDR3 spans 15 amino acids. The CDR3, as DNA: TGCAGTGCTAGAGTCCGGACAGGGTCTCGCTATGGCTACACCTTC. This translates into CSARVRTGSRYGYTF.

This clonotype has more than one count but fewer than ten. The rearrangement joins TRBV15 to TRBJ2-3, with no clear D. The CDR3 runs 15 residues. CDR1 and CDR2 (germline): LNHNV, YYDKDF (reference sequence). The V end lost 1 base, the J end lost 6 bases, and 14 bases lay between the germline ends. CDR3 residues: CATSRVIRLGDTQYF. As DNA, the CDR3 is TGTGCCACCAGCAGAGTAATAAGGCTGGGGGATACGCAGTATTTT.

This clonotype was detected a few times. The CDR3 region is CSVAPGHYQETQYF. DNA of the CDR3: TGCAGCGTTGCCCCAGGACATTACCAAGAGACCCAGTACTTC. The chain joins TRBV29-1 to TRBJ2-5; tentatively, D is TRBD1 (5 bases). CDR3 length: 14 residues. Germline V gene sequence: CDR1 SQVTM, CDR2 ANQGSEA. The V gene lost 4 bases and the J gene lost 0 bases, with 12 bases spanning the gap.

There are a few counts of this clonotype. The CDR3 coding sequence is TGCGCCAGCTTTAAAGCGGGAAGCTCCTACAATGAGCAGTTCTTC. It specifies CASFKAGSSYNEQFF. The chain couples TRBV10-2 to TRBJ2-1, with 7 bases that match TRBD2. Trimming cost V 8 bases and J 0 bases; bases outside gene matches: 7. There are 15 residues in the CDR3. Per the germline V gene, CDR1 is WSHSY and CDR2 is SAAADI.

Many counts were recorded for this clonotype. The chain links TRBV29-1 to TRBJ2-5, with TRBD1 matching over 7 bases. Germline V gene sequence: CDR1 SQVTM, CDR2 ANQGSEA. CDR3 length: 14 residues. V shed 6 bases, J shed 4 bases, and the junction held 11 bases outside the gene matches. The CDR3 loop is CSVDTGVVGETQYF. The CDR3 nucleotides are TGCAGCGTGGACACAGGGGTCGTGGGAGAGACCCAGTACTTC.

The V gene is TRBV20-1, the J gene TRBJ2-3, with 7 bases fitting TRBD2. The junction had 6 bases not matched to a gene; V was cut back by 3 bases and J by 0 bases. Germline V lookup: CDR1 DFQATT, CDR2 SNEGSKA (reference sequence). The CDR3 spans 15 residues. The DNA of the CDR3 is TGCAGTGCTAGGGCGGTTAGCGGGAGCACAGATACGCAGTATTTT. Protein: CSARAVSGSTDTQYF.

The chain recombines TRBV18 with TRBJ2-5; D ambiguous. The CDR3 length is 14 residues. Germline loops: CDR1 KGHSH, CDR2 LQKENI. V was cut by 2 bases and J by 6 bases, with 13 bases left in between. CDR3 sequence: CASSPEALRKTQYF. DNA for the CDR3: TGTGCCAGCTCACCAGAGGCCTTGAGGAAGACCCAGTACTTC. The whole variable domain, filled in from reference TRBV18 and TRBJ2-5, reads NAGVMQNPRHLVRRRGQEARLRCSPMKGHSHVYWYRQLPEEGLKFMVYLQKENIIDESGMPKERFSAEFPKEGPSILRIQQVVRGDSAAYFCASSPEALRKTQYFGPGTRLLVL.

This clonotype was detected only a few times. The chain's CDR3 is CASSGRGQPQHF. The CDR3 DNA sequence: TGTGCCAGCAGTGGACGGGGTCAGCCCCAGCATTTT. The J gene is TRBJ1-5, the V gene TRBV2; D gene uncertain. Germline V gene data show CDR1 as SNHLY and CDR2 as FYNNEI. Trimming removed 4 bases at V and 6 bases at J, with 7 bases between. CDR3 length: 12 residues.

A single count supports this clonotype. Possible read error: a much larger clone is one base away. J is TRBJ2-1 and V is TRBV12-1. TRBV12-1 is listed as a pseudogene. CDR3 length equals 16 residues. Written as DNA, the CDR3 is TGTGCCAGCAGCCCCGAACTACTTCGCTCCTACAATGAGCAGTTCTTC. This codes for CASSPELLRSYNEQFF.

The chain recombines TRBV5-6 with TRBJ2-3; tentatively, D is TRBD1 (5 bases). Between the trimmed V and J ends, which lost 3 bases and 2 bases, there was a span of 13 bases. Germline V gene data show CDR1 as SGHDT and CDR2 as YYEEEE. The CDR3 runs 15 residues. CDR3 protein: CASSYDSQYTDTQYF. Here the CDR3 DNA reads TGTGCCAGCAGCTACGACAGCCAATACACAGATACGCAGTATTTT.

This clonotype was counted between two and nine times. V usage is TRBV5-5 and J usage is TRBJ2-7; D may match TRBD1 or TRBD2 (5 bases each). This CDR3 spans 13 amino acids. The V end was cut by 7 bases, the J end by 2 bases, with 13 bases between. Per the germline V gene, CDR1 is SGHKS and CDR2 is YYEKEE (reference sequence). The CDR3 DNA reads as TGTGCCAGCCATACACGGGACCCCTACGAGCAGTACTTC. It yields the protein CASHTRDPYEQYF.

The chain joins TRBV4-3 to TRBJ1-6; 8 bases line up with TRBD1. Germline V lookup: CDR1 LGHNA, CDR2 YSLEER. The CDR3 extends over 15 amino acids. Trimming took 0 bases from V and 13 from J; bases not matched to a gene: 8. CDR3: CASSQDGQGAMPLHF. The CDR3, as DNA: TGCGCCAGCAGCCAAGATGGGCAGGGGGCGATGCCCCTCCACTTT.

This clonotype occurred many times. The V call is TRBV18, the J call TRBJ2-7; TRBD1 agrees at 8 bases. CDR3 size: 14 residues. V trimming: 5 bases; J trimming: 5 bases; junction bases outside the gene matches: 8. Germline V gene lookup returns CDR1 KGHSH and CDR2 LQKENI. DNA for the CDR3: TGTGCCAGCTCAGAGAGCGACAGGGGCCACGAGCAGTACTTC. It translates to CASSESDRGHEQYF.

This clonotype was seen repeatedly, ten times or more. The gene calls are TRBV11-2 and TRBJ2-2; D is possibly TRBD2 (6 bases). This CDR3 spans 15 amino acids. V was shortened by 6 bases and J by 2 bases, with 13 bases between the two germline ends. Germline CDR1 is SGHAT and CDR2 is FQNNGV. The CDR3 loop is CASRTSSVNTGELFF. The CDR3 nucleotides read TGTGCCAGCAGAACATCTAGCGTCAACACCGGGGAGCTGTTTTTT. The variable domain in full, with the rest retrieved from reference TRBV11-2 and TRBJ2-2, is EAGVAQSPRYKIIEKRQSVAFWCNPISGHATLYWYQQILGQGPKLLIQFQNNGVVDDSQLPKDRFSAERLKGVDSTLKIQPAKLEDSAVYLCASRTSSVNTGELFFGEGSRLTVL.

The V call is TRBV20-1, the J call TRBJ2-1; 7 bases agree with TRBD2. The CDR3 is 15 amino acids. V lost 1 base and J lost 5; bases outside the gene matches: 8. Looked up from germline, CDR1 is DFQATT and CDR2 is SNEGSKA (reference sequence). The CDR3 nucleotides read TGCAGTGCTAGAGTTAGCGGGCTATTCCACAATGAGCAGTTCTTC. As protein: CSARVSGLFHNEQFF.

This sequence joins TRBV15 and TRBJ2-5; D is unclear. The CDR3 spans 14 residues. Germline CDR1 is LNHNV and CDR2 is YYDKDF (reference sequence). V lost 0 bases, J lost 2 bases, and 7 bases lay in between. The CDR3 DNA reads as TGTGCCACCAGCAGAGATTCACCACAAGAGACCCAGTACTTC. Its translation is CATSRDSPQETQYF.

J is TRBJ2-7 and V is TRBV6-1; 13 nucleotides match TRBD2. The CDR3 length is 16 residues. V lost 6 bases, J lost 4 bases, and 9 bases stayed unmatched. Germline lookup yields CDR1 MNHNS and CDR2 SASEGT. CDR3 residues: CASSRRLAGGGYEQYF. CDR3 nucleotides: TGTGCCAGCAGCCGAAGACTAGCGGGAGGCGGGTACGAGCAGTACTTC.

The chain carries TRBV5-1 and TRBJ2-1, with TRBD2 matching 7 bases. Germline-derived CDR1 and CDR2 are SGHRS and YFSETQ. With 4 bases clipped from V and 0 bases from J, the junction kept 7 bases outside the gene matches. The CDR3 sequence is 16 residues long. CDR3 amino acids: CASSSEGGPSYNEQFF. The CDR3 DNA follows: TGCGCCAGCAGCAGCGAGGGAGGGCCCTCCTACAATGAGCAGTTCTTC.

In this sample, this clonotype turned up a few times. V usage is TRBV7-9 and J usage is TRBJ2-1; 9 nucleotides agree with TRBD1. The V segment lost 4 bases and the J segment 5 bases; nucleotides outside the gene matches: 9. Germline V gives CDR1 SEHNR, CDR2 FQNEAQ (reference sequence). CDR3 length equals 16 residues. The DNA for the CDR3 is TGTGCCAGCAGCTCCCAGGGACAGGGTTCCCACAATGAGCAGTTCTTC. It specifies CASSSQGQGSHNEQFF.

The rearrangement uses TRBV6-5 and TRBJ1-1; TRBD1 agrees at 8 bases. Germline V lookup: CDR1 MNHEY, CDR2 SVGAGI. This CDR3 is built from 17 residues. V lost 2 bases to trimming and J lost 3 bases; unmatched junction nucleotides: 11. The CDR3 DNA follows: TGTGCCAGCAGTTACCTCAGGGGGCGTGGGGCGGACACTGAAGCTTTCTTT. It is translated as CASSYLRGRGADTEAFF.

This clonotype was found a few times. This chain links TRBV20-1 with TRBJ2-3, with D perhaps TRBD2 (6 bases). CDR1 is DFQATT and CDR2 is SNEGSKA in the germline V gene (reference sequence). The CDR3 consists of 14 residues. Trimming shortened V by 2 bases and J by 2 bases, and 11 bases separated the two germline ends. As DNA, the CDR3 is TGCAGTGCTAGATTGTTAGCGGACACAGATACGCAGTATTTT. This translates into CSARLLADTDTQYF.

CDR3: CASSHAILAGVDEQFF. The CDR3 DNA reads as TGTGCCAGCAGCCACGCCATACTAGCGGGAGTCGATGAGCAGTTCTTC. The chain recombines TRBV11-2 with TRBJ2-1; 11 nucleotides line up with TRBD2. Germline CDR1 reads SGHAT; CDR2 reads FQNNGV. V shed 5 bases and J 8 bases; nucleotides not matched to a gene: 11. The length of the CDR3 is 16 residues.

The gene calls are TRBV20-1 and TRBJ2-1; 14 nucleotides align to TRBD2. The CDR3 sequence is 15 residues long. The germline V gene has CDR1 DFQATT and CDR2 SNEGSKA (reference sequence). With 1 base clipped from V and 6 bases from J, the junction kept 2 bases outside the gene matches. The chain's CDR3 is CSARAGTSGSNEQFF. CDR3 coding DNA: TGCAGTGCTAGAGCCGGGACTAGCGGGAGCAATGAGCAGTTCTTC.